Following are 2 T cell receptor beta chains from one sample sequenced in a study of cytomegalovirus exposure and HLA in healthy donors (dated by TCRdb to the late 2010s). The library was obtained by the immunoSEQ multiplex PCR assay. For the multiplex PCR, a mixture combining 60 forward primers for TCR Vbeta segments and 13 reverse primers for TCR Jbeta segments was used. TCRdb retrieved this table from immuneACCESS and kept in-frame rearrangements only. Not all clones are present; in checked studies, unresolved V genes account for under half, and no reason is known for the remainder. This sample is represented by about 95,000 clones; around 75% of them were singletons. The ten largest clones take up roughly 11% of the sample. Sequenced material: PBMCs. Receptors originate from a man between 18 and 29 years old in good health and CMV-seropositive.

This chain uses TRBV7-6 with TRBJ2-2; D perhaps matches TRBD1 (7 bases). Germline V lookup: CDR1 SGHVS, CDR2 FNYEAQ. The CDR3 runs to 17 residues. The V gene lost 0 bases and the J gene lost 3 bases, with 14 bases spanning the gap. The CDR3 DNA reads TGTGCCAGCAGCTTAGCCTCAGGGGGGCCGGACACCGGGGAGCTGTTTTTT. As protein: CASSLASGGPDTGELFF.

This chain links TRBV7-9 with TRBJ2-1; maybe TRBD2 (5 bases). This CDR3 contains 15 residues. From germline, CDR1 is SEHNR and CDR2 FQNEAQ (reference sequence). Trimming pared 5 bases from V and 2 bases from J, leaving 13 bases between. The chain's CDR3 is CASSPPSEAYNEQFF. DNA of the CDR3: TGTGCCAGCAGCCCTCCATCGGAGGCCTACAATGAGCAGTTCTTC.